The 15 T cell receptor beta chains given below trace back to one sample, sequenced in a study of blood T cell repertoires in COVID-19. Here immunoSEQ multiplex PCR was the method, and the copy in TCRdb shows in-frame clones only, minus some. The sample lists about 260,000 clones, 75% to 95% occurring once. The sequenced sample was peripheral blood. The source of these receptors is a person aged 18 to 30 with COVID-19, enrolled during active disease.

The V call is TRBV18, the J call TRBJ1-5; 10 positions agree with TRBD1. J gave up 1 base and V 3 bases, and 3 bases lay outside the gene matches. CDR1 is KGHSH, CDR2 LQKENI, per germline. The CDR3 is 16 amino acids. CDR3 DNA: TGTGCCAGCTCACCGGGACAGGGGCCCAGCAATCAGCCCCAGCATTTT. It translates to CASSPGQGPSNQPQHF.

The chain links TRBV5-4 to TRBJ1-1; D ambiguous. V gave up 1 base and J gave up 0 bases, with 13 bases separating them. The CDR3 is 16 amino acids. The germline V gene encodes CDR1 SGHNT and CDR2 YYREEE (reference sequence). The DNA for the CDR3 is TGTGCCAGCAGCTTGTCCACCGGGAGCATGAACACTGAAGCTTTCTTT. It yields the protein CASSLSTGSMNTEAFF.

V gene TRBV15 combines with J gene TRBJ2-3; D unresolved. CDR1 is LNHNV and CDR2 is YYDKDF in the germline V gene (reference sequence). V lost 2 bases to trimming and J lost 5 bases, with 5 bases between them. The CDR3 is made up of 12 amino acids. CDR3 protein: CATSRSQDTQYF. CDR3 sequence (DNA): TGTGCCACCAGCAGATCCCAAGATACGCAGTATTTT.

V and J are TRBV14 and TRBJ2-1; 7 positions agree with TRBD2. Trimming cost V 4 bases and J 9 bases; bases outside gene matches: 9. Per germline, CDR1 SGHDN and CDR2 FVKESK. The CDR3 loop spans 14 amino acids. The CDR3 loop reads CASSRWPSGGEQFF. CDR3 DNA: TGTGCCAGCAGCCGTTGGCCTAGCGGAGGTGAGCAGTTCTTC.

This clone was seen only once. The rearrangement links TRBV6-4 to TRBJ2-3; no reliable D call. Trimming took off 4 bases at V and 8 bases at J, with 16 bases between the two ends. The CDR3 consists of 14 residues. CDR1 and CDR2 from the germline V gene are MRHNA and SNTAGT. The CDR3 protein is CASSVEKEYGTQYF. In nucleotides, the CDR3 is TGTGCCAGCAGTGTCGAGAAGGAGTACGGTACGCAGTATTTT.

The gene calls are TRBV4-1 and TRBJ1-5; unclear D gene. This CDR3 contains 16 residues. Germline V lookup: CDR1 MGHRA, CDR2 YSYEKL. The V end was cut by 1 base, the J end by 3 bases, with 13 bases between. The CDR3 spells CASSQGYLELNQPQHF. The CDR3 DNA sequence: TGCGCCAGCAGCCAAGGATATCTTGAGCTCAATCAGCCCCAGCATTTT.

This chain connects TRBV19 to TRBJ2-1; perhaps TRBD1 as D (5 bases). The CDR3 consists of 16 residues. Trimming took off 7 bases at V and 0 bases at J, with 16 bases between the two ends. CDR1 and CDR2 from the germline V gene are LNHDA and SQIVND (reference sequence). The CDR3 DNA reads as TGTGCCAGTACCGCCTGGGGCGTTTCCTCCTACAATGAGCAGTTCTTC. As protein: CASTAWGVSSYNEQFF.

A remark on this clone: Additional DNA sequences in this sample encode the identical CDR3. The chain links TRBV5-1 to TRBJ2-5; D perhaps matches TRBD1 (5 bases). Trimming shortened V by 2 bases and J by 5 bases, and 10 bases separated the two germline ends. The CDR3 runs to 13 residues. Germline V CDR1 and CDR2: SGHRS, YFSETQ. CDR3 DNA sequence: TGCGCCAGCAGCTTAGGGGCTAGGGAGACCCAGTACTTC. Translating it yields CASSLGARETQYF. The full variable domain, in which reference TRBV5-1 and TRBJ2-5 provide the parts outside the CDR3, is KAGVTQTPRYLIKTRGQQVTLSCSPISGHRSVSWYQQTPGQGLQFLFEYFSETQRNKGNFPGRFSGRQFSNSRSEMNVSTLELGDSALYLCASSLGARETQYFGPGTRLLVL.

This chain links TRBV21-1 with TRBJ2-7; the listed D gene, TRBD1, was not tested against the DNA. TRBV21-1 is labeled a pseudogene. This CDR3 spans 15 amino acids. The CDR3 nucleotides read TGTGCCAGCAGCAAAGAGGGGGACATAACCTACGAGCAGTACTTC. Protein: CASSKEGDITYEQYF.

The chain employs TRBV28 and TRBJ2-4; weak D call: TRBD1 (6 bases). The CDR3 covers 16 residues. Germline V gene data show CDR1 as MDHEN and CDR2 as SYDVKM. Trimming pared 3 bases from V and 0 bases from J, leaving 12 bases between. The CDR3 region has the DNA TGTGCCAGCAGTTTGGGGCAGGGGCTAGCCAAAAACATTCAGTACTTC. Protein: CASSLGQGLAKNIQYF.

The table lists this clone with a count of one. The chain is built from TRBV3-1 (or the pseudogene TRBV3-2) and TRBJ1-1, with 8 bases fitting TRBD1. From germline, CDR1 is LGHDT and CDR2 YNNKEL (reference sequence). This CDR3 contains 14 residues. After removal of 4 bases from V and 8 bases from J, the junction contained 9 bases not matched to a gene. CDR3 nucleotide sequence: TGTGCCAGCAGCCCTAAAGACAGGGGCACGGAAGCTTTCTTT. This encodes CASSPKDRGTEAFF.

The chain recombines TRBV2 with TRBJ1-5; D possibly corresponds to TRBD1 (5 bases). This CDR3 is 15 amino acids long. Germline-derived CDR1 and CDR2 are SNHLY and FYNNEI. Trimming pared 0 bases from V and 3 bases from J, leaving 9 bases between. The CDR3, as DNA: TGTGCCAGCAGTGAAGCAGGGGTCGTCAATCAGCCCCAGCATTTT. It codes for CASSEAGVVNQPQHF.

The V and J genes are TRBV10-3 and TRBJ2-4, with 8 bases lining up with TRBD2. V was pared by 11 bases and J by 2 bases, with 5 bases of the junction left unmatched. The germline V gene encodes CDR1 ENHRY and CDR2 SYGVKD. The CDR3 has 13 residues. The CDR3 here is CAARGETKNIQYF. CDR3 coding DNA: TGTGCCGCGCGGGGGGAGACCAAAAACATTCAGTACTTC.

The chain joins TRBV14 to TRBJ2-7; 9 positions match TRBD2. V gave up 0 bases and J gave up 7 bases; unmatched junction bases: 7. The CDR3 has 15 amino acids. The germline CDR1 and CDR2 sequences are SGHDN and FVKESK. CDR3 in DNA: TGTGCCAGCAGCCAAGAGGCTAGCGGGAAAGGGGAGCAGTACTTC. Amino acid sequence: CASSQEASGKGEQYF.

The V call is TRBV5-1, the J call TRBJ1-6; 9 nucleotides agree with TRBD1. Germline CDR1 SGHRS, CDR2 YFSETQ. The CDR3 runs 16 residues. Germline trimming cut 1 base from V and 8 bases from J; bases unmatched to any gene: 7. The CDR3 DNA reads as TGCGCCAGCAGCTTGTCCCTGGACAGGGGACATTCACCCCTCCACTTT. Its translation is CASSLSLDRGHSPLHF.